A selection of T cell receptor beta chains follows, all from one sample in a study of blood T cell repertoires in COVID-19. Libraries were prepared by immunoSEQ multiplex PCR; TCRdb keeps only in-frame clonotypes and omits some of them. The table records hundreds of thousands of clones, approximately 90% of them present only once. Sequencing input: PBMCs or T cells enriched from blood (not recorded which). The source of these receptors is a woman aged 18-29 years with acute COVID-19. CDR3s include the opening cysteine and the closing phenylalanine or tryptophan. A D gene is named only where the DNA matches it firmly. The size field is filled for only some rows; it gives once, few, many or a size class.

V gene,J gene,D gene,clone size,CDR3 DNA,CDR3 protein
TRBV2,TRBJ1-2,-,-,TGTGCCAGCTCCTTTGAGAATGGCTACACCTTC,CASSFENGYTF
TRBV15,TRBJ1-3,TRBD1,-,TGTGCCACCAGCACCCGGACAGGATCCGGAAACACCATATATTTT,CATSTRTGSGNTIYF
TRBV7-8,TRBJ2-4,-,-,TGTGCCAGCAGCTTGGGCAGGGATATCAACATTCAGTACTTC,CASSLGRDINIQYF
TRBV5-4,TRBJ1-3,-,-,TGTGCCAGCAGCCCCTCAGCGAGCTCTGGAAACACCATATATTTT,CASSPSASSGNTIYF
TRBV7-9,TRBJ2-2,-,-,TGTGCCAGCAGCCCCCGGGTAGCGGAGAACACCGGGGAGCTGTTTTTT,CASSPRVAENTGELFF
TRBV6-5,TRBJ1-2,-,-,TGTGCCAGCAAGGAAGGGGAAGATGGCTACACCTTC,CASKEGEDGYTF
TRBV3-1/TRBV3-2,TRBJ2-7,TRBD2,-,TGTGCCAGCAGCCAAGAAGCGGGAAACTACGAGCAGTACTTC,CASSQEAGNYEQYF
TRBV2,TRBJ1-6,-,once,TGTGCCAGCAGTGACCCTAGCTCCTATAATTCACCCCTCCACTTT,CASSDPSSYNSPLHF
TRBV13,TRBJ2-7,TRBD2,few,TGTGCCAGCAGCTCCAGCCAGCGGGAGTCCTACGAGCAGTACTTC,CASSSSQRESYEQYF
TRBV3-1/TRBV3-2,TRBJ2-7,-,-,TGTGCCAGCAGCCAAGAAGCAAACGCCTACGAGCAGTACTTC,CASSQEANAYEQYF
TRBV9,TRBJ1-2,TRBD1,-,TGTGCCAGCAGCGTAGGGACAGGGGGCGGAATATCTGGCTACACCTTC,CASSVGTGGGISGYTF
TRBV27,TRBJ1-1,TRBD1,-,TGTGCCAGCAGACCGACAGGGTTTCCTGAAGCTTTCTTT,CASRPTGFPEAFF
TRBV7-2,TRBJ1-3,-,-,TGTGCCAGCAGCGCCCCGGACAGCTCTGGAAACACCATATATTTT,CASSAPDSSGNTIYF
TRBV4-1,TRBJ2-7,TRBD1,once,TGCGCCAGCAGCTTACGGGACAGGAGCTCCTACGAGCAGTACTTC,CASSLRDRSSYEQYF
TRBV14,TRBJ1-2,TRBD1,-,TGTGCCAGCAGCCAAGATGGGACAGACTATGGCTACACCTTC,CASSQDGTDYGYTF
TRBV11-3,TRBJ2-1,-,-,TGTGCCAGCAGCCCAGGTCCACACGAAGAGCAGTTCTTC,CASSPGPHEEQFF
TRBV19,TRBJ1-3,-,-,TGTGCCAGTAGTGCCCAGGGGCTGGCAAACTCTGGAAACACCATATATTTT,CASSAQGLANSGNTIYF
TRBV9,TRBJ2-7,-,-,TGTGCCAGCAGCGTAGGGGTAAGGCGGGACGCCGACTACGAGCAGTACTTC,CASSVGVRRDADYEQYF
TRBV27,TRBJ2-1,TRBD2,-,TGTGCCAGCAGTTTATTTGGTAGTAGCGGGAGGGCAGGCAATGAGCAGTTCTTC,CASSLFGSSGRAGNEQFF
TRBV7-7,TRBJ2-1,-,-,TGTGCTAGCAGCTCCTCCGGGCATAGCGATGAGCAGTTCTTC,CASSSSGHSDEQFF
TRBV4-1,TRBJ1-2,-,-,TGCGCCAGCAGCCAAGATCTAGAATTGGGTTTTGGCTATGGCTACACCTTC,CASSQDLELGFGYGYTF
TRBV6-1,TRBJ1-5,-,-,TGTGCCAGCAGTGAGTTCCCTCAAGGGGGCAATCAGCCCCAGCATTTT,CASSEFPQGGNQPQHF